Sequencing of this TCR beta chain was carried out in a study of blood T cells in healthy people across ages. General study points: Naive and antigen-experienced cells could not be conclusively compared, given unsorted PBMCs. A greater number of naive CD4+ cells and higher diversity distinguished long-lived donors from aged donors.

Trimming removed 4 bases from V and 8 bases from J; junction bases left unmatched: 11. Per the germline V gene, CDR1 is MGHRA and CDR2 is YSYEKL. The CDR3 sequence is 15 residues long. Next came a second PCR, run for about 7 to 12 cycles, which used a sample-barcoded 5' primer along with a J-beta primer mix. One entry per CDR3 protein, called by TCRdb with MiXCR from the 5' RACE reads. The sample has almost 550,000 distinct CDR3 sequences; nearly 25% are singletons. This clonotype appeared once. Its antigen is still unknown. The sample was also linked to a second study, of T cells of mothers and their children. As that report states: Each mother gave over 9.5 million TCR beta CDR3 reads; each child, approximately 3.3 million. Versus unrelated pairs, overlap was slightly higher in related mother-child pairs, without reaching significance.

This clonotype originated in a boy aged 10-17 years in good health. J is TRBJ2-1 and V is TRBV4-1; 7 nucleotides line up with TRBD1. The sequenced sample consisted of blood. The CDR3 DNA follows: TGCGCCAGCAGCCCCCGGGCAGGGGGTATGTATGAGCAGTTCTTC. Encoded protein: CASSPRAGGMYEQFF.